This T cell receptor (beta chain) appears in the sequencing data of a study of blood T cells in healthy people across ages. This clonotype was detected a few times. The antigen remains unidentified. Study observations and caveats: CMV infection status of these donors was not known. Older age coincided with a roughly linear decline in TCR beta diversity per million T cells.

Trimming cost V 11 bases and J 1 base, with 11 bases left between them. The V gene's germline CDR1 is MDHEN and CDR2 SYDVKM. This CDR3 contains 13 residues. Through a sample-barcoded 5' primer and a J-beta primer mix, a second PCR was run for about 7 to 12 cycles. A single record per CDR3 protein comes from TCRdb applying MiXCR to the 5' RACE reads. This table holds 800,000 to 950,000 distinct CDR3 sequences, 35% to 40% found once. Peripheral blood from each donor was collected in a volume of 8 to 10 milliliters. Sequencing was performed on blood. J is TRBJ2-2 and V is TRBV28; the D gene is possibly TRBD1 (6 bases). The receptor was derived from a man younger than 30 in good health. DNA for the CDR3: TGTGCCGGCCTAGGGGGGAACACCGGGGAGCTGTTTTTT. Translated: CAGLGGNTGELFF.